These 7 T cell receptor beta chains share one sample of origin, sequenced in a study of T cell responses to AZD1222 COVID-19 vaccine. The assay was immunoSEQ multiplex PCR, and TCRdb's table has in-frame clones only and misses some. The table includes some 99,000 clones, around 87% detected once. Sequenced material: peripheral blood, taken 28 days after the second AZD1222 dose. These receptors were collected from an adult who received the AZD1222 COVID-19 vaccine.

V gene TRBV7-8 combines with J gene TRBJ1-5; 7 bases are shared with TRBD1. This CDR3 is built from 17 residues. V gave up 5 bases and J gave up 4 bases; unmatched junction bases: 14. Per germline, CDR1 SGHVS and CDR2 FQNEAQ. The CDR3 sequence: CASSDPREGARNQPQHF. The CDR3 DNA sequence: TGTGCCAGCAGCGACCCGAGGGAGGGGGCAAGGAATCAGCCCCAGCATTTT.

This sequence joins TRBV6-2 or TRBV6-3 and TRBJ2-5, with D possibly matching TRBD1 (5 bases). V lost 5 bases and J lost 5, with 12 bases in between. This CDR3 spans 13 amino acids. The germline CDR1 and CDR2 sequences are MNHEY and SVGEGT. CDR3 in DNA: TGTGCCAGCAGTAGGGGTGAAAAGGAGACCCAGTACTTC. Its translation: CASSRGEKETQYF.

V usage is TRBV19 and J usage is TRBJ1-1, with D maybe TRBD1 (6 bases). CDR1 is LNHDA and CDR2 is SQIVND in the germline V gene (reference sequence). This CDR3 spans 13 amino acids. V was pared by 3 bases and J by 4 bases, with 9 bases between. CDR3 in DNA: TGTGCCAGTAGTATGTCCAGGGGCACTGAAGCTTTCTTT. Translating it yields CASSMSRGTEAFF.

V and J are TRBV19 and TRBJ2-3; D not resolved. The germline V gene encodes CDR1 LNHDA and CDR2 SQIVND (reference sequence). Between the trimmed V and J ends, which lost 5 bases and 3 bases, there was a span of 6 bases. The CDR3 sequence is 12 residues long. CDR3 protein: CASSQVTDTQYF. CDR3 sequence (DNA): TGTGCCAGTAGTCAGGTTACAGATACGCAGTATTTT.

The genes are TRBV28 and TRBJ1-3; perhaps TRBD1 as D (6 bases). Germline lookup yields CDR1 MDHEN and CDR2 SYDVKM. The CDR3 contains 16 residues. V lost 0 bases, J lost 7 bases, and 16 bases lay in between. CDR3 sequence: CASSLWSAGQGNTIYF. In nucleotides, the CDR3 is TGTGCCAGCAGTTTATGGTCGGCGGGGCAGGGGAACACCATATATTTT.

The chain carries TRBV6-5 and TRBJ1-5; weak D call: TRBD1 (6 bases). Germline V gives CDR1 MNHEY, CDR2 SVGAGI. The CDR3 consists of 13 residues. V dropped 6 bases and J dropped 4 bases, with 10 bases sitting between them. Written as DNA, the CDR3 is TGTGCCAGCAGGGACAGCTATAATCAGCCCCAGCATTTT. This codes for CASRDSYNQPQHF.

The chain carries TRBV15 and TRBJ2-1, with TRBD2 identical over 12 bases. From germline, CDR1 is LNHNV and CDR2 YYDKDF (reference sequence). The CDR3 is 21 amino acids. V dropped 0 bases and J dropped 9; count of bases not matched to a gene: 21. DNA for the CDR3: TGTGCCACCAGCAGAGATCAACCCCAACTAGCGGGGGGCGAGAGACAAGGTGAGCAGTTCTTC. Protein: CATSRDQPQLAGGERQGEQFF.